The clone carrying this T cell receptor (beta chain) was seen many times. Its antigen is undetermined. Via MiXCR, TCRdb re-called the 5' RACE reads, giving one row per CDR3 protein. The sample has about 36,000 distinct CDR3 sequences, more than 7% seen once; the top ten hold 29%. This sample was included in a study of spatial heterogeneity in lung cancer. Study-level results: Among blood samples, ubiquitous expanded tumor TCRs appeared more at resection than at follow-up.

The CDR3 runs 15 residues. Looked up from germline, CDR1 is LNHDA and CDR2 is SQIVND (reference sequence). V shed 5 bases and J 4 bases; nucleotides not matched to a gene: 8. Time point here: sample taken at primary tumor resection. The sample consisted of PBMCs, taken at surgery. The TCR sequence derives from a female donor with early-stage non-small cell lung cancer. The chain carries TRBV19 and TRBJ1-2; the match to TRBD1 covers 9 bases. CDR3 amino acids: CASSDGQGMTYGYTF. For the CDR3, the DNA is TGTGCCAGTAGTGACGGACAGGGGATGACCTATGGCTACACCTTC.